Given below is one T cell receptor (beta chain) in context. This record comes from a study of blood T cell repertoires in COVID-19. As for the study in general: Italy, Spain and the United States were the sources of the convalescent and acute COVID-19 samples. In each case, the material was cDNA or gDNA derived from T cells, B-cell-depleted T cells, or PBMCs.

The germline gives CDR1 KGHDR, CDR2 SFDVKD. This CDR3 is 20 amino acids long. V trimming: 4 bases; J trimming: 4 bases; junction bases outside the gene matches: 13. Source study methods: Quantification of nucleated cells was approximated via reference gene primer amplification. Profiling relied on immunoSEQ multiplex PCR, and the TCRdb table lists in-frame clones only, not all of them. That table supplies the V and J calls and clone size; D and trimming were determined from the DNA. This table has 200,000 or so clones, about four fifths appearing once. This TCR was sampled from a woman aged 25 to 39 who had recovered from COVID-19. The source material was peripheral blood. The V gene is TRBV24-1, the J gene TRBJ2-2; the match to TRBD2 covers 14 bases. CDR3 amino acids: CATSEGIGTSGRLGTGELFF. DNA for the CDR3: TGTGCCACCAGTGAGGGGATCGGGACTAGCGGGAGACTCGGCACCGGGGAGCTGTTTTTT.